This T cell receptor (beta chain) was captured by sequencing in a study of T cell responses to AZD1222 COVID-19 vaccine. As to this clone: Its antigen is unknown.

TCRdb keeps only in-frame clones here, not all; method: immunoSEQ multiplex PCR. The sample has about 130,000 clones, around nine tenths seen once; the top ten hold 1.9%. The CDR3 sequence is 15 residues long. V was shortened by 1 base and J by 0 bases, with 10 bases between the two germline ends. Germline V gene data show CDR1 as MDHEN and CDR2 as SYDVKM. Broader study findings: In all cases, repertoires were sampled only after the peak T cell response.

The chain has TRBV28 and TRBJ2-7; no firm D call. This receptor was identified in an adult in good health. The sample here was peripheral blood, taken on day 0 of AZD1222 vaccination. The CDR3 DNA is TGTGCCAGCAGTTTATCGTGGTTGTTCTCCTACGAGCAGTACTTC. It specifies CASSLSWLFSYEQYF.